This T cell receptor beta chain was found in a study of T cell responses to AZD1222 COVID-19 vaccine. Concerning this clone: No antigen is known for it.

V was pared by 6 bases and J by 0 bases, with 16 bases between. The germline CDR1 and CDR2 sequences are SGDLS and YYNGEE. CDR3 size: 17 residues. Findings and caveats of the study: There were mostly white British donors and more females than males, and clonal diversity was possibly underestimated. Baseline serology detected seropositivity in only six or seven AZD1222 recipients. Close to half of all spike-specific TCRs reportedly target regions of the variants that are unmutated. Increases in Spike-specific TCR breadth and depth were seen after two AZD1222 doses.

TCRdb keeps only in-frame clones here, not all; method: immunoSEQ multiplex PCR. The sample contains roughly 140,000 clones, 85% to 90% of which appear only once. V gene TRBV9 combines with J gene TRBJ1-6; D is possibly TRBD1 (5 bases). Specimen: peripheral blood, collected 28 days after the second AZD1222 dose. The sequence was collected from an adult who received the AZD1222 COVID-19 vaccine. CDR3 sequence reads: CASTKGSTSSYNSPLHF. The CDR3 DNA follows: TGTGCCAGCACTAAGGGGTCCACTAGCTCCTATAATTCACCCCTCCACTTT. Based on the CDR3 plus reference TRBV9 and TRBJ1-6, the full variable domain is DSGVTQTPKHLITATGQRVTLRCSPRSGDLSVYWYQQSLDQGLQFLIQYYNGEERAKGNILERFSAQQFPDLHSELNLSSLELGDSALYFCASTKGSTSSYNSPLHFGNGTRLTVT.